The present T cell receptor (beta chain) was sequenced within a study of shared clonotypes between healthy human individuals. A word on this clone: Its antigen is unknown. This sample also contains other DNA sequences that code for the same CDR3.

Study-level findings and limits: Generation of non-shared clonotypes was less probable than generation of clonotypes shared by all four donors. Naive subsets, compared against memory subsets, generally had larger estimated richness values.

Sequencing used immunoSEQ multiplex PCR; TCRdb keeps in-frame clones, though not all of them. The table includes about 710,000 clones, approximately 72% detected once. The CDR3 runs to 12 residues. The V end was cut by 5 bases, the J end by 5 bases, with 9 bases between. The germline CDR1 and CDR2 sequences are SGHTA and FQGNSA. The sequencing input was memory CD4+ T cells sorted from blood. Subset noted: CD45RA-negative fraction. The receptor was isolated from a woman aged 30 to 39 in good health. This chain uses TRBV7-2 with TRBJ2-5; D uncertain. This CDR3 reads CASSLYPETQYF. In DNA form, the CDR3 reads TGTGCCAGCAGCCTATACCCCGAGACCCAGTACTTC.